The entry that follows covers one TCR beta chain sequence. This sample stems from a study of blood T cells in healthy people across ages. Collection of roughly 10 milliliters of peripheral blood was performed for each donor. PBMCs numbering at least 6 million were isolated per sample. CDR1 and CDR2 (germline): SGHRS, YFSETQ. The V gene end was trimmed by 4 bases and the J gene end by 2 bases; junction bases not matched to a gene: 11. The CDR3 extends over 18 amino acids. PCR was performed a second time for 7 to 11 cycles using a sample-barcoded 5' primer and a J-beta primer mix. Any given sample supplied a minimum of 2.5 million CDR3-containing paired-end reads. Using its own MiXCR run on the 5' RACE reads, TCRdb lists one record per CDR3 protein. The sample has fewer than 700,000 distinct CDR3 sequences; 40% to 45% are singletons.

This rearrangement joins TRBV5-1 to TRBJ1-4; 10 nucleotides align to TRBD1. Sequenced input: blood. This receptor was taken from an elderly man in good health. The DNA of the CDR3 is TGCGCCAGCAGCCGACAGGGGGCTACCGAGGGGACTAATGAAAAACTGTTTTTT. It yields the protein CASSRQGATEGTNEKLFF.